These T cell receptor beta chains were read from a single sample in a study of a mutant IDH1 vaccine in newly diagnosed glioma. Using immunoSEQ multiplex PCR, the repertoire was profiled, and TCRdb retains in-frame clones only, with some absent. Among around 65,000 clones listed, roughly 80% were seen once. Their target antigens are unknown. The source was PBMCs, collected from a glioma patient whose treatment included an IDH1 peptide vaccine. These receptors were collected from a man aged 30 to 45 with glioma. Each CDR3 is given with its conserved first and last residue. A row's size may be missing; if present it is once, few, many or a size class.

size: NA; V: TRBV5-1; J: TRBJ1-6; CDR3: CASSLEYYTPLHF
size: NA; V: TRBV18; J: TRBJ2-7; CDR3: CASSPSGSSYEQYF
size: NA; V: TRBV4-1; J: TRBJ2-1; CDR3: CARVPGPPYNEQFF
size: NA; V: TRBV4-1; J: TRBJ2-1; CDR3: CASSQYPRESYNEQFF
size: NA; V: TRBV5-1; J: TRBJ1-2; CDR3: CASSLNALSYGYTF
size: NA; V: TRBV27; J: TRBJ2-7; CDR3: CASSFLRRESSYEQYF
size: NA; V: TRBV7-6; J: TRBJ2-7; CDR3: CASSPDFEREQYF
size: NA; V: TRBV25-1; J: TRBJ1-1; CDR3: CASSEQGYTEAFF
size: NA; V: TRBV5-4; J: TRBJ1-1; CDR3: CASSLDLNTEAFF
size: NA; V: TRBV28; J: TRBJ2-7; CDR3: CASSEGAYEQYF
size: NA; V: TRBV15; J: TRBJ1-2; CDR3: CATSPQGGRHSSGYTF
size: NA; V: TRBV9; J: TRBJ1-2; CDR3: CASSVGDKVGYGYTF
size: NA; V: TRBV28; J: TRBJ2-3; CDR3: CASSLPRVEDTQYF
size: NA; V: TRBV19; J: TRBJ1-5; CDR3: CASSTTNRVDSNQPQHF
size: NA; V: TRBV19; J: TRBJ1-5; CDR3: CASVAQGGIQPQHF
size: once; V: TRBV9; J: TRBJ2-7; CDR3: CASSVGGGTYEQYF
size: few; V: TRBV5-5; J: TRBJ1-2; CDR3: CASSRDRVLRYGYTF
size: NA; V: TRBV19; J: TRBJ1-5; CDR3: CASSSRPTGTANQPQHF
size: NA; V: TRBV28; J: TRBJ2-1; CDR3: CATGLARNEQFF
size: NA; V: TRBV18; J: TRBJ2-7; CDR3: CASSPDSYEQYF
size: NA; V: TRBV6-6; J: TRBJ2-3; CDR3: CASSYGGVRGTDTQYF
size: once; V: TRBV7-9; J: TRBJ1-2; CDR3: CASSILGQNYGYTF
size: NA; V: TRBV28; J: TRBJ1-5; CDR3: CASSPKGGLNQPQHF
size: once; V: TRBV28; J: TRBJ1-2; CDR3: CASRAQGSNYGYTF
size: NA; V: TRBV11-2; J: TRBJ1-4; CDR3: CASSITTNKGGKLFF
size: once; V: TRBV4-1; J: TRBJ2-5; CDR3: CASSRFGGETQYF
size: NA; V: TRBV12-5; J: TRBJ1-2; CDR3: CASGLVPRGGYTF
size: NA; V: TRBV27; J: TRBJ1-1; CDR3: CASSLSQGNTEAFF
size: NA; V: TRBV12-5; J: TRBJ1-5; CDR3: CASGLVRTGSNQPQHF
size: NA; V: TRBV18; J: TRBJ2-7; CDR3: CASSPGTGSYEQYF
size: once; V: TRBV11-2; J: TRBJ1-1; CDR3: CASSKPNGSRVEAFF
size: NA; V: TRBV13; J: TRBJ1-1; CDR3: CASTRWGVYTEAFF
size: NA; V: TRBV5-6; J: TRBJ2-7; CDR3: CASSDVGSSYEQYF
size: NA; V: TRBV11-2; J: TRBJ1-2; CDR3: CASSLEGQTSNYGYTF
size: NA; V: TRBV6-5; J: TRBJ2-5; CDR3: CASSYSRASYQETQYF
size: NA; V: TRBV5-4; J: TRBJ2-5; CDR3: CASSSYSRETQYF
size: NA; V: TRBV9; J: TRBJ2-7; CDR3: CASNRQGGNEQYF
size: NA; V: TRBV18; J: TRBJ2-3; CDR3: CASSPRVLRESTDTQYF
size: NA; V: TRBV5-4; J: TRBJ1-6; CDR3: CASGSVGRVISPLHF
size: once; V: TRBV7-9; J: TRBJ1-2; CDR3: CASSLSRTESNYGYTF
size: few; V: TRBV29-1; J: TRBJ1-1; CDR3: CSVMTGGNTEAFF
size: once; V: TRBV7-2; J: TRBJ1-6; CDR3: CASSLYRFTYNSPLHF
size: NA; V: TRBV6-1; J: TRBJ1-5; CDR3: CASSSGSGVTQPQHF
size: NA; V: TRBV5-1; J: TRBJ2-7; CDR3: CASSLGLGLYEQYF
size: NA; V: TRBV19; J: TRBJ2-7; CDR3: CASAPGDSSYEQYF
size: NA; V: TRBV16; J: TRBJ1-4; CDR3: CASTQSLGNEKLFF
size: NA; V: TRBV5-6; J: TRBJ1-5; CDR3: CASSLRGRAQPQHF
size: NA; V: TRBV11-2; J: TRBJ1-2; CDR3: CASSLGRVNGYTF
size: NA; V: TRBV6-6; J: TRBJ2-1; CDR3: CASTNTGTGTNEQFF
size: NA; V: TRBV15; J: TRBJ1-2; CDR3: CATSSSGLGYGYTF
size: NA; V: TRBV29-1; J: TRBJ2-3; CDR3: CSVEKARGDTQYF
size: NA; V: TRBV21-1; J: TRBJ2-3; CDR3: CASTSPGTDTQYF
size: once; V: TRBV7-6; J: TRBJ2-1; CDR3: CASSLIGGTYNEQFF
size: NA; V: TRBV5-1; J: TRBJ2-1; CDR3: CASSLGPAGVDNEQFF
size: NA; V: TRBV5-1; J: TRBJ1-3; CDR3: CASSLDSSGNTIYF
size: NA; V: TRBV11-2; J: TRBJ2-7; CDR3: CASSFGQGGYEQYF